These 2 T cell receptor beta chains were all obtained from the same sample, sequenced in a study of T cells in Graves' hyperthyroidism and ophthalmopathy. Amplification of TCR beta CDR3 regions used RNA as the template. The study used the HTBI primer set for a first-round RT-PCR of the TCR CDR3. TCRdb re-analysed the multiplex PCR reads in MiXCR, keeping a single row per CDR3 protein. This table holds about 410,000 distinct CDR3 sequences, over 12% found once. Sequencing used blood. The receptors were gathered from a man aged 18-30 years with Graves' ophthalmopathy.

In this sample, this clonotype turned up many times. The rearrangement uses TRBV7-2 and TRBJ1-2, with TRBD1 as a possible D gene (5 bases). CDR3 length: 13 residues. V gave up 3 bases and J gave up 4 bases, with 9 bases separating them. Germline lookup yields CDR1 SGHTA and CDR2 FQGNSA. In nucleotides, the CDR3 is TGTGCCAGCAGCTTGCAGGGAAGCTATGGCTACACCTTC. Encoded protein: CASSLQGSYGYTF.

This clonotype has at least ten counts. The V gene is TRBV2, the J gene TRBJ2-3; D possibly matches TRBD1 or TRBD2 (5 bases each). CDR3 length: 15 amino acids. Trimming removed 6 bases from V and 1 base from J, with 14 bases in between. Germline CDR1 is SNHLY and CDR2 is FYNNEI. CDR3 in DNA: TGTGCCAGCAGCTCCTGGGGGACGGGCACAGATACGCAGTATTTT. This encodes CASSSWGTGTDTQYF.